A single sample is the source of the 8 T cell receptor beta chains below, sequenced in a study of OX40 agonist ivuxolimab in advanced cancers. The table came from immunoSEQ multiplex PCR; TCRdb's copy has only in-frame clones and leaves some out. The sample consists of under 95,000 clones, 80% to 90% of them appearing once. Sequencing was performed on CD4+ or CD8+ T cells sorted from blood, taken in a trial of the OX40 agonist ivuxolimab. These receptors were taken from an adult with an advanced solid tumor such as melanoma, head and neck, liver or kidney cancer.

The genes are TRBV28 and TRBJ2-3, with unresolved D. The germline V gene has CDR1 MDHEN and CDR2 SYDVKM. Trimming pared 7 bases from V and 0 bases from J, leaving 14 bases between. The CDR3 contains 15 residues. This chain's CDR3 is CASILSLPSTDTQYF. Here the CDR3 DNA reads TGTGCCAGCATCTTATCTTTGCCCAGCACAGATACGCAGTATTTT.

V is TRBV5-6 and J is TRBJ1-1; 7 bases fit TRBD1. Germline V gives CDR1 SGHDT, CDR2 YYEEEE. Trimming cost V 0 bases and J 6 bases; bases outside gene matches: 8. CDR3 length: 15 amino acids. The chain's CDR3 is CASSLVTGASSEAFF. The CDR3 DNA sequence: TGTGCCAGCAGCTTGGTCACAGGGGCATCCTCTGAAGCTTTCTTT.

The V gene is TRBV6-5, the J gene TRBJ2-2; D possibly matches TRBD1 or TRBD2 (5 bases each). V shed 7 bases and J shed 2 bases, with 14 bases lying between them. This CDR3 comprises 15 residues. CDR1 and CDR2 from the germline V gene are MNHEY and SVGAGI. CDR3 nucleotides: TGTGCCAGCAACCCTAGGGACGGTAACACCGGGGAGCTGTTTTTT. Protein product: CASNPRDGNTGELFF.

The CDR3 DNA reads as TGTGCCAGCAGCTTGGCAGGCCGGAATGGCTACACCTTC. Amino acids: CASSLAGRNGYTF. V is TRBV5-4 and J is TRBJ1-2; no clear D. Trimming stripped 0 bases from V and 6 bases from J, with 9 bases between. Germline V gene lookup returns CDR1 SGHNT and CDR2 YYREEE (reference sequence). The CDR3 totals 13 residues.

This CDR3 reads CASSAPDSGGQETQYF. For the CDR3, the DNA is TGTGCCAGCAGTGCCCCGGACAGTGGGGGCCAAGAGACCCAGTACTTC. V gene TRBV6-6 combines with J gene TRBJ2-5; maybe TRBD1 (6 bases). The V gene's germline CDR1 is MNHNY and CDR2 SVGAGI (reference sequence). Trimming shortened V by 5 bases and J by 1 base, and 17 bases separated the two germline ends. There are 16 residues in the CDR3.

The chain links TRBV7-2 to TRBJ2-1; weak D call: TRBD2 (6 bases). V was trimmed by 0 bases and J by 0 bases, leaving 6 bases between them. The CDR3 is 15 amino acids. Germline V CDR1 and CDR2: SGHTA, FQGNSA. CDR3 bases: TGTGCCAGCAGCTTAGCCGGGAGCTCCTACAATGAGCAGTTCTTC. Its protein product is CASSLAGSSYNEQFF.

The CDR3 DNA reads TGCGCCAGCAGCCAATGGACAGGGCGAAATGAAAAACTGTTTTTT. The encoded protein is CASSQWTGRNEKLFF. This sequence joins TRBV4-1 and TRBJ1-4; 8 bases are shared with TRBD1. The trim removed 2 bases at V and 5 bases at J, leaving 4 bases unmatched. Germline V gene lookup returns CDR1 MGHRA and CDR2 YSYEKL. The CDR3 spans 15 residues.

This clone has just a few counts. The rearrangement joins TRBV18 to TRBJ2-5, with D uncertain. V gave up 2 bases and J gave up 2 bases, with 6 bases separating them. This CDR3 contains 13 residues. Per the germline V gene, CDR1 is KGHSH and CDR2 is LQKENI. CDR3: CASSPSQQETQYF. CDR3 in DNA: TGTGCCAGCTCACCAAGTCAGCAAGAGACCCAGTACTTC.